Described below is a single TCR beta chain sequence and its context. The table lists this clone with a count of one. The antigen it binds to is not known. Base-call qualities are not available, and no considerably larger clone is one nucleotide away. The protocol used for the library was the immunoSEQ multiplex PCR assay. For the multiplex PCR, a mixture combining 60 forward primers for TCR Vbeta segments and 13 reverse primers for TCR Jbeta segments was used. The CDR3 region of rearranged TCR beta genes was amplified from genomic DNA by a multiplex PCR assay. The Illumina HiSeq System was used to sequence the amplified TCR beta libraries as 87-base-pair reads. The published analysis was carried out like this. Across the 700 or so repertoires, a later analysis counted tens of millions of unique TCR beta chains, about 10 million of which were shared by at least two donors. Raw reads were error-corrected and collapsed into unique sequences by a nearest-neighbor algorithm in which closely related sequences were merged to remove PCR and sequencing errors. V, D and J gene segments were assigned by aligning CDR3 sequences to IMGT reference sequences. For a sequence to be retained, a match of at least six nucleotides was required to both a V gene segment and a J gene segment. A rearrangement was called productive if the CDR3 had no stop codons and remained in frame with V and J, and every other rearrangement was called non-productive. Following IMGT convention, CDR3 was defined as the stretch from the second conserved V-encoded cysteine to the conserved J-encoded phenylalanine. The earlier analysis of a few hundred of the donors excluded any sequence lacking an unambiguous match to a single V gene segment. An earlier analysis of about 590 of the donors classified V segments as functional when productive rearrangements were above 56.7% and as segregating when the standard deviation between donors was above 5%. A statistical classification framework was built for diagnosing cytomegalovirus status from the catalog of TCR beta chain sequences. V and J gene assignment, in a later analysis, came from comparing TCR nucleotide sequences with IMGT/GENE-DB human TR gene sequences. A later analysis assigned CDR3 sequences and most-parsimonious VDJ recombination scenarios with the TCRdist pipeline. In a later analysis, each TCR beta chain was defined by its CDR3 amino acid sequence together with its V-gene family, and reads without a unique V-gene family were excluded. A later analysis removed 592 highly shared, low-generation-probability nucleotide sequences to deal with suspected cross-contamination and a sequencing artifact. For each public chain, a later analysis derived a clonal expansion index from normalized ranks of inferred template counts within each repertoire. A later analysis computed generation probabilities with a VDJ recombination model fitted to out-of-frame rearrangements, and checked the results against IGoR. In a later analysis, hypergeometric tests were used to score TCR-TCR, TCR-HLA and TCR-CMV co-occurrence, with a repertoire-size bias correction applied to TCR pairs. False discovery rates were estimated in a later analysis by permuting HLA or CMV assignments 20 times. In a later analysis, co-occurring TCRs were grouped with DBSCAN, and TCRdist sequence similarity was added when clustering was performed within HLA-allele-positive subsets. Co-occurrence clustering excluded repertoires with fewer than 30,000 or more than 120,000 public chains, plus five with anomalous nucleotide sharing. Here the immuneACCESS table is served through TCRdb, limited to in-frame sequences with V and J called. Missing clones are a known gap in these copies; in checked studies unresolved V genes cover under half, and the rest lacks a known reason. The V and J calls and clone size were taken over from that table, and D and trimming were inferred from the DNA. This sample lists some 190,000 clones; roughly 78% were detected once. Clones ranked in the top ten supply 1.5% to 2% of the sample.

CDR1 LNHNV and CDR2 YYDKDF are derived from the germline V gene (reference sequence). Including cysteine and phenylalanine, the CDR3 has 14 amino acids. Only CDR3 DNA is held: 42 bases, read in frame from base 1. V is clipped by 8 bases and J by 6 bases, and the sequence between their germline boundaries is 18 bases long. The sample is drawn from a study of cytomegalovirus exposure and HLA in healthy donors (TCRdb year 2017). Looking at the study overall: According to an earlier analysis of 450 to 650 of the donors, some 180 million T cells yielded 100 million or so unique TCR beta sequences and approximately 300 Gb of sequence data. A later genetic analysis used genome-wide SNP genotypes for 398 of the 666 donors, treating that subset as a discovery cohort. The number of donors typed differed by locus, with 629-630 for A, B, C, DRB1 and DQB1, more than 500 for DQA1, 606 for DPA1, and around 460 for DPB1. A later analysis re-analyzed previously published TCR beta repertoires from approximately 670 donors and added high-resolution HLA genotyping to study TCR occurrence patterns. On average, roughly 240,000 unique TCR beta nucleotide sequences were sequenced per donor among 398 genotyped donors of the cohort, with 15% to 20% of those sequences being non-productive. Because of strong linkage in the cohort, roughly 5 DR-DQ haplotypes were treated as single units for association and clustering. Alongside the repertoire data, information on donor age, sex, ethnicity and CMV serostatus was compiled. In addition to the first cohort of approximately 650 subjects, a separate validation cohort of over 90 different subjects was used. To decide whether each TCR beta V gene segment behaved as functional or pseudogenic, an earlier analysis of some 600 of the donors relied on high-throughput TCR beta sequencing. In the later analysis, no new phenotypic data were used to find candidate immune exposures; instead, reliance was placed on TCR beta sequences and their occurrence across donors. Both class I and class II loci were covered by HLA typing, at four-digit resolution. All discovery cohort repertoires had been generated using a single sequencing platform. The study aimed to test whether cataloging public T cell receptors could reveal signatures of past pathogen exposure. The study profiled the T cell repertoires of fewer than 850 subjects by immunosequencing and related them to cytomegalovirus serostatus. An early release covering 500 to 750 HLA-typed donors comprised approximately 290 gigabases of sequencing data and about 90 million unique TCR sequences. The genetic ancestry cluster associated with self-reported Caucasian donors included over 80% of the 398 genotyped donors. To predict cytomegalovirus infection status, the study brought together high-throughput TCR immunosequencing, statistical association of individual TCRs with disease status, and machine learning.

Overall study outcomes, separate from this receptor: The earlier analysis of nearly 600 of the donors excluded fewer than 20 rarely observed V segments, including chromosome 9 orphons, because counts were too low. Sequencing depth was assumed to be roughly uniform across donors in the presence/absence analyses, though that assumption may not hold. Some IMGT-functional V segments, including TRBV6-2 and TRBV6-3, could not be distinguished by the 87-base-pair reads and were therefore excluded. At a false discovery rate of 0.05, a later analysis linked under 20,000 TCR beta sequences to specific HLA alleles. In a later genetic analysis, a missense DCLRE1C variant was associated with V-gene and J-gene trimming of TCR beta chains, and the association was replicated in an independent cohort. While some public TCRs were present in many individuals, most TCR sequences turned up only very rarely across donors. Several of the top co-occurrence clusters appeared to be linked to parvovirus B19, influenza, CMV and Epstein-Barr virus, according to a later analysis. Assigning TCR associations to individual alleles was difficult when HLA alleles, especially DR and DQ, strongly co-occurred. Correlated functional status among segregating V segments might be attributable to linkage disequilibrium, but an unknown experimental factor could not be ruled out. In a later analysis, most CMV-associated TCR beta chains were found to appear HLA-restricted, with HLA associations seemingly driven largely by CMV exposure. A further reported finding was that TCR beta sequences accurately predicted the HLA-A and HLA-B alleles for most subjects in the first cohort. This cohort had only TCR beta chains sequenced, and the lack of alpha or paired-chain data limited which features could be detected. Because HLA typing was missing for some donors at each locus, association tests included only the typed subset. In the study, some 160 TCR beta chains were listed as associated with cytomegalovirus. In both the original and validation cohorts, the classifier was reported to diagnose cytomegalovirus status with high specificity and sensitivity. In a later genetic analysis, fewer N-insertions in productive TCRs were reported among donors in an Asian-associated ancestry cluster than the roughly 640-donor mean. In a later analysis, HLA-associated TCR beta chains showed more clonal expansion and lower generation probabilities than non-associated chains that were equally common. In vitro tests confirmed that a few of the cytomegalovirus-associated TCR beta chains recognize cytomegalovirus antigens. The authors suggested that the approach could potentially be extended to other disease states and immunological phenotypes. A group of highly shared sequence variants was considered likely to be a technical artifact of the sequencing pipeline. Broadly in line with IMGT annotations, most TCR beta V segments showed up in productive rearrangements about 87% or about 30% of the time in an earlier analysis of around 550 of the donors. Immune exposure information for the cohort was limited to CMV serostatus. According to a later analysis, TCR association rates differed among HLA loci, with DRB1 alleles showing the most associated TCRs and HLA-C alleles showing the fewest.

The cohort consisted of approximately 690 healthy bone marrow donors. All cohort members were sampled while nominally healthy, although unrecorded immune exposures were likely present. The donor tested CMV seronegative, placing the donor among the roughly 400 seronegative members of the cohort. Every donor gave a peripheral blood sample, and the peripheral blood mononuclear cells from that sample were used for TCR beta sequencing. The Qiagen DNeasy Blood Extraction Kit was used to extract genomic DNA from the blood cell samples. The clonotype originates from a woman under 40 in good health and CMV-seronegative. The sample taken for sequencing was PBMCs. The rearranged segments are TRBV15 and TRBJ2-3, with the identity of the D gene unclear. The bases are TGTGCCACCCCCCCACGGTGGCCCGGGGATACGCAGTATTTT. Protein translation: CATPPRWPGDTQYF.